Listed below are T cell receptor beta chains from one sample, sequenced in a study of glioma-infiltrating T cells. A single record per CDR3 protein comes from TCRdb applying MiXCR to the multiplex PCR reads. The table records approximately 90,000 distinct CDR3 sequences, 23% of them present only once. The sequencing input was glioma tissue, nonneoplastic brain tissue, or PBMCs (not recorded which). These receptor sequences come from a human donor with low-grade glioma or glioblastoma, undergoing nonglioma brain surgery, or in good health (not recorded which). Both conserved end residues are part of each CDR3. A D gene is named only where the DNA matches it firmly. Clone size, where shown, is once, few, many, or a class for clones that have expanded.

TGTGCCAGCAGTACGACTAGAGGGAGGAGATACGAGAAGTACTTC CASSTTRGRRYEKYF TRBJ2-7 NA TRBV6-1 NA
TGTGCCAGCAGTTTGGCGCGGCCATCTGGAAACACCATATATTTT CASSLARPSGNTIYF TRBJ1-3 many TRBV6-1 NA
TGTGCCAGCAGCCAAGATTTAAGGGCCGCTGGGGCCAACGTCCTGACTTTC CASSQDLRAAGANVLTF TRBJ2-6 NA TRBV4-2 NA
TGCAGTGCTAGTGATCTGGCGGGCTACAATGAGCAGTTCTTC CSASDLAGYNEQFF TRBJ2-1 many TRBV20-1 NA
TGTGCCAGCAGCCCAACGAACACAGATACGCAGTATTTT CASSPTNTDTQYF TRBJ2-3 many TRBV11-2 NA
TGCGCCAGCAGTGAGTCGGCGGTAGCGGTCTACGAGCAGTACTTC CASSESAVAVYEQYF TRBJ2-7 many TRBV10-1 NA
TGTGCCAGCAGTCCCGGGACACCGGCCACAGATACGCAGTATTTT CASSPGTPATDTQYF TRBJ2-3 NA TRBV28 NA
TGCGCCAGCAGCTTGGACGGTAAAGAAGACAGGGGGAACTATGGCTACACCTTC CASSLDGKEDRGNYGYTF TRBJ1-2 once TRBV5-1 TRBD1
TGTGCCAGCAGCAGGGGGACTAGCGGAGATACGCAGTATTTT CASSRGTSGDTQYF TRBJ2-3 many TRBV7-6 TRBD2
TGTGCCAGCTCACCCCTCACACACAGGACTAGCCCGAGCACAGATGCGCAGTATTTT CASSPLTHRTSPSTDAQYF TRBJ2-3 NA TRBV18 TRBD2
TGTGCCAGCTCACCAACTAGGAGAACGACCGTAGGGGCAGATACGCAGTATTTT CASSPTRRTTVGADTQYF TRBJ2-3 many TRBV18 NA
TGTGCCAGCCTCTCAACCGGGAGGGTCGCCTCGGAGACCCAGTACTTC CASLSTGRVASETQYF TRBJ2-5 few TRBV18 TRBD2
TGTGCCAGTAGTATGGGACCTGAAGCTTTCTTT CASSMGPEAFF TRBJ1-1 many TRBV19 NA
TGTGCCAGCAGTTTAAGGACCAGCTCCTACAATGAGCAGTTCTTC CASSLRTSSYNEQFF TRBJ2-1 many TRBV12-3/TRBV12-4 NA
TGTGCCACCAGCAGAGGGATTAGCGGGGGCTACAATGAGCAGTTCTTC CATSRGISGGYNEQFF TRBJ2-1 many TRBV15 TRBD2
TGTGCCAGCTCACCACTAGCGGGTTCCCAAGAGACCCAGTACTTC CASSPLAGSQETQYF TRBJ2-5 many TRBV18 TRBD2
TGTGCCAGCAGTGGGCTGAGCGGGGGGGCTTCCGAGCAGTACTTC CASSGLSGGASEQYF TRBJ2-7 many TRBV6-1 TRBD2
TGTGCCAGCAGCCAAGGCAGACAGCAAGAGACCCAGTACTTC CASSQGRQQETQYF TRBJ2-5 many TRBV3-1 NA
TGCGTTAGCAGCCAACGACAGGGTTATTCTGGAAACACCATATATTTT CVSSQRQGYSGNTIYF TRBJ1-3 NA TRBV4-1 TRBD1
TGTGCCAGCAGCGTCACAGACTACGAGCAGTACTTC CASSVTDYEQYF TRBJ2-7 NA TRBV7-9 NA
TGCAGTGCCGCGGGACAAAACATTCAGTACTTC CSAAGQNIQYF TRBJ2-4 many TRBV20-1 NA
TGTGCCAGCAGCTTAGTTCGAGGTAGTAGTGAGCAGTTCTTC CASSLVRGSSEQFF TRBJ2-1 few TRBV11-3 NA
TGCGCCAGCAGCCTCGAGCCGGGACTAGCCTACAATGAGCAGTTCTTC CASSLEPGLAYNEQFF TRBJ2-1 many TRBV4-1 TRBD2
TGTGCCAGCAGTGGGGAGGGTTTGAGCAATCAGCCCCAGCATTTT CASSGEGLSNQPQHF TRBJ1-5 many TRBV2 NA
TGTGCCAGCCGCCGTGGTGGACCCACCAAAAACATTCAGTACTTC CASRRGGPTKNIQYF TRBJ2-4 NA TRBV19 NA
TGTGCCAGCAGCCAACGGCTAGCTTCCTCCGAGCAGTACTTC CASSQRLASSEQYF TRBJ2-7 many TRBV3-1 NA
TGTGCCAGCAGTTTAAGTGCGGGGGCCGCTTCGCAGTATTTT CASSLSAGAASQYF TRBJ2-3 NA TRBV12-3/TRBV12-4 NA
TGTGCCAGCAGCCGCCCCGGTGGGAACAGCTACGAGCAGTACTTC CASSRPGGNSYEQYF TRBJ2-7 few TRBV3-1 NA
TGTGCCAGTAGTCCCGGGGACAGGGGTAATCAGCCCCAGCATTTT CASSPGDRGNQPQHF TRBJ1-5 many TRBV19 TRBD1
TGCAGTGCTACCCTAGCGAAAGAGGGGACAGATACGCAGTATTTT CSATLAKEGTDTQYF TRBJ2-3 NA TRBV20-1 NA
TGTGCCAGCAGCCCGACGGGCTTCGAGCAGTTCTTC CASSPTGFEQFF TRBJ2-1 few TRBV11-2 NA
TGCAGCGTTGGCGGGACGGTAATCACTGAAGCTTTCTTT CSVGGTVITEAFF TRBJ1-1 NA TRBV29-1 NA
TGTGCCAGCAGCTTGAGGGGCTCCGGGACAAAGTACAATGAGCAGTTCTTC CASSLRGSGTKYNEQFF TRBJ2-1 many TRBV7-9 NA
TGTGCCATCAGTGAGCCGTGGGGGGGCTCGGTCACTGAAGCTTTCTTT CAISEPWGGSVTEAFF TRBJ1-1 many TRBV10-3 NA
TGTGCCAGCAGCTTACAAGAGAACACTGAAGCTTTCTTT CASSLQENTEAFF TRBJ1-1 many TRBV7-9 NA
TGTGCCAGCTCACCACCAGGGCACTCCTACGAGCAGTACTTC CASSPPGHSYEQYF TRBJ2-7 many TRBV18 NA
TGTGCCAGCAGCTTAGGGGAGACAGATACGCAGTATTTT CASSLGETDTQYF TRBJ2-3 many TRBV7-9 NA
TGCAGTGCTAGTCGGGATATGGAGCATTTT CSASRDMEHF TRBJ1-5 NA TRBV20-1 NA
TGCGCCAGCAGCCAAGATAATCAGGGCTCCTACGAGCAGTACTTC CASSQDNQGSYEQYF TRBJ2-7 few TRBV4-1 NA
TGCGCCAGCAGCTCCCAATGGGGCAGAACCATGAACACTGAAGCTTTCTTT CASSSQWGRTMNTEAFF TRBJ1-1 many TRBV5-1 NA